There are a few counts of the clone carrying this T cell receptor (beta chain). Antigen unknown. TCRdb reprocessed the 5' RACE reads with MiXCR, giving one entry per CDR3 protein. The table has 250,000 to 400,000 distinct CDR3 sequences, around a tenth seen once. The record originates from a study of CD8 T cells in ankylosing spondylitis. Study findings and constraints: Ankylosing spondylitis blood appeared to be characterized by a TCR beta motif of about eight highly homologous variants.

V trimming: 2 bases; J trimming: 6 bases; junction bases outside the gene matches: 11. The CDR3 is 17 amino acids. The germline gives CDR1 ENHRY, CDR2 SYGVKD. This TCR derives from a female donor with ankylosing spondylitis or in good health (not recorded which). This chain links TRBV10-3 with TRBJ2-7; 12 positions match TRBD1. The specimen was blood, either unsorted or a sorted T cell fraction (not recorded which). The CDR3 nucleotides read TGTGCCATCAGTGAGCCGTTCCGGGACAGGGGGCCCTTCGAGCAGTACTTC. Its translation is CAISEPFRDRGPFEQYF.